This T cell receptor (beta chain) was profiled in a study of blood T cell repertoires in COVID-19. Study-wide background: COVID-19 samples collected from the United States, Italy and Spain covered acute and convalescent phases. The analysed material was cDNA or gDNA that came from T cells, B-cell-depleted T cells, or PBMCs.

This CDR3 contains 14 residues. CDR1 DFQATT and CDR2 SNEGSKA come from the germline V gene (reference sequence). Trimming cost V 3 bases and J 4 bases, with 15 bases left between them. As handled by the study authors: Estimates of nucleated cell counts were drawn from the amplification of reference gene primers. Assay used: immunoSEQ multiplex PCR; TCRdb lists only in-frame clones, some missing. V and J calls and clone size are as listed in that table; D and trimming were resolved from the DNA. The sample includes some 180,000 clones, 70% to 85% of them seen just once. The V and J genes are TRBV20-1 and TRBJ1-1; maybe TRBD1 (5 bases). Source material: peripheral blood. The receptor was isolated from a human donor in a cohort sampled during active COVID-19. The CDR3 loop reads CSASRGESSTEAFF. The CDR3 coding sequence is TGCAGTGCTAGTAGGGGCGAGTCTAGCACTGAAGCTTTCTTT.